This T cell receptor (beta chain) was identified in a study of T cell responses to AZD1222 COVID-19 vaccine (dated by TCRdb to the early 2020s). Background for the entire study: AZD1222 recipients given second doses at about 4 weeks or at about 12 weeks were pooled, since spike-specific TCR depth and breadth were not found to differ between the two schedules. TCR sequencing covered roughly 230 trial participants: 207 given two doses of AZD1222 and about 26 given two doses of MenACWY control vaccine. Trial participants were enrolled by age into subgroups of 18-55, 56-69 and 70-plus years, and roughly 150, 30 and 60 TCR-sequenced participants, respectively, were included in these subgroups.

The CDR3 regions of human TCRbeta chains were analyzed by immunosequencing. Processing in the source paper ran as follows. Repertoire TCRs were matched against a reference library of SARS-CoV-2-specific TCRs generated with the MIRA antigen-specificity platform. Breadth was defined as the fraction of unique TCRs that were SARS-CoV-2-associated, and depth was defined as the fraction of total T cells that were SARS-CoV-2-associated. Each spike-specific TCR was assigned to its reactive spike region and to a CD4 or CD8 class using the MIRA data. Log10-transformed breadth and depth values were compared by one-way ANOVA with Sidak's multiple comparisons tests. In its TCRdb copy, this immuneACCESS table keeps in-frame sequences only and misses some clones. Where compared with another copy, unresolved V genes explain less than half of these, and the others have no known cause. V and J calls and clone size come straight from that table; D and trimming were deduced from the DNA. Counted in this sample were tens of thousands of clones; over 60% of them appeared once. About 14% of the sample lies in the top ten.

Broad study findings and their caveats: The 56-69-year group was small, and its depth increase did not reach significance, likely because of low power. Spike-specific TCR breadth and depth rose significantly after two AZD1222 doses compared with day 0 and with MenACWY recipients. Most participants were white British and females outnumbered males, and the authors suggested that clonal diversity may have been underestimated. The vaccine-associated CD4 TCRs covered the entire spike protein, and the dominant responses fell in regions 160-218 and 743-854. Because no day 14 peak-response samples were available, repertoires were characterized only after the peak T cell response. Reportedly, almost half of the unique spike-specific TCRs recognized epitopes lying outside the regions that are mutated in the B.1.351 and B.1.1.7 variants. Conclusions about previously exposed vaccinees were limited because only a handful of AZD1222 recipients were SARS-CoV-2 seropositive at baseline.

A word on this clone: The antigen it binds to is not known. No much larger clonotype is one base removed from it; base qualities were not supplied.

CDR1 and CDR2 (LGHNA, YSLEER) derive from the germline V gene. The CDR3 sequence holds 16 residues, the cysteine and phenylalanine included. Of all the DNA, just the CDR3 is kept, 48 bases in frame from base 1. Relative to germline, V is 0 bases shorter and J is 3 bases shorter, with 14 bases between their ends. What the time point label conveys for this sample: baseline before first vaccination. Vaccinee samples were obtained from the UK trials COV001 and COV002, which included a single-blind randomized controlled phase 2/3 trial of AZD1222 (ChAdOx1 nCoV-19) in healthy adults. For TCRbeta chain sequencing, PBMC samples from trial participants were taken at day 0 and at day 28 after the second dose.

This TCR derives from an adult in good health. The sequence joins TRBV4-3 to TRBJ1-2, with the identity of the D gene unclear. The specimen comprised peripheral blood, sampled on day 0 of AZD1222 vaccination. The nucleotide sequence is TGCGCCAGCAGCCAAGATGTGGCCCCTGTGGACTATGGCTACACCTTC. It is translated as CASSQDVAPVDYGYTF.